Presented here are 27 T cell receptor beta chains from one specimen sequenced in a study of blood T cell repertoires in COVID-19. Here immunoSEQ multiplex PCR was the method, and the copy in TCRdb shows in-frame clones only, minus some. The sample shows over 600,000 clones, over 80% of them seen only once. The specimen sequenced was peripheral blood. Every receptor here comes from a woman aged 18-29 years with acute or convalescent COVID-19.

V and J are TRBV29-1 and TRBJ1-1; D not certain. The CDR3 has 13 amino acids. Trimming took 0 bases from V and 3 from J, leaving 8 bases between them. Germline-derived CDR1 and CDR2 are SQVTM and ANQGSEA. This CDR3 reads CSVEEYTDTEAFF. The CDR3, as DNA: TGCAGCGTTGAAGAGTATACAGACACTGAAGCTTTCTTT.

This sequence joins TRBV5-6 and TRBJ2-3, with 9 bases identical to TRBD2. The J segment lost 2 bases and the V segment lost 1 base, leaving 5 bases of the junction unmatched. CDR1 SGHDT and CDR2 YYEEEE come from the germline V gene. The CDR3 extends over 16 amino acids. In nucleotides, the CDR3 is TGTGCCAGCAGCTTGCGGCTAGCGGGGTTCACAGATACGCAGTATTTT. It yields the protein CASSLRLAGFTDTQYF.

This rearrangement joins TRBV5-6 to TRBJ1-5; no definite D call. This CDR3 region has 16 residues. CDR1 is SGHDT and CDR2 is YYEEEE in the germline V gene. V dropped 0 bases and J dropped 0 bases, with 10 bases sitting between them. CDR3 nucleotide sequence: TGTGCCAGCAGCTTGGGTGGCGGGGTTAGCAATCAGCCCCAGCATTTT. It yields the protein CASSLGGGVSNQPQHF.

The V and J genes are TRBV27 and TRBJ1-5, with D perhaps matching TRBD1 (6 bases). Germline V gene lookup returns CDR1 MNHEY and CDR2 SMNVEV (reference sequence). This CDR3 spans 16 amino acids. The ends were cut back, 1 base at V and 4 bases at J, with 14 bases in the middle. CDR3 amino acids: CASSLFGDIPNQPQHF. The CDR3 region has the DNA TGTGCCAGCAGTTTATTCGGGGACATACCAAATCAGCCCCAGCATTTT.

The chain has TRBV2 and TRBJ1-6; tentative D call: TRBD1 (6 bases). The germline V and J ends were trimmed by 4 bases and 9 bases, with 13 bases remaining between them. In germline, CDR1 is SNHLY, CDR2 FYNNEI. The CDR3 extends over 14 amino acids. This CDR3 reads CASSVRGTSSPLHF. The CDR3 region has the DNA TGTGCCAGCAGTGTAAGGGGGACGAGTTCACCCCTCCACTTT.

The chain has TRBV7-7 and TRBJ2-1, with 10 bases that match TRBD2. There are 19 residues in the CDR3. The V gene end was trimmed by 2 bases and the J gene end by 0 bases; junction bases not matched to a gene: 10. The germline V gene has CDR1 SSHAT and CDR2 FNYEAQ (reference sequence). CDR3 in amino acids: CASSLRLAGAPSSYNEQFF. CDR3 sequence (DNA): TGTGCCAGCAGCTTACGGCTAGCGGGGGCCCCGAGCTCCTACAATGAGCAGTTCTTC.

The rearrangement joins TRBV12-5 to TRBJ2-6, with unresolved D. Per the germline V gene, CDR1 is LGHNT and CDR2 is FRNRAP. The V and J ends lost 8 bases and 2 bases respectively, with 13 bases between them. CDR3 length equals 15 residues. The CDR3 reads CASSVGGTGANVLTF. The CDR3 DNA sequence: TGTGCTAGTTCAGTTGGCGGTACTGGGGCCAACGTCCTGACTTTC.

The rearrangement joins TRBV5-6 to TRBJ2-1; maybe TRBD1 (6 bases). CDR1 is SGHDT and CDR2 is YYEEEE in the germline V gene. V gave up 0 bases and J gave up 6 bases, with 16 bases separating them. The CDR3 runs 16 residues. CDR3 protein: CASSLDRQGIGNEQFF. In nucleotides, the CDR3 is TGTGCCAGCAGCTTGGACCGGCAGGGGATAGGCAATGAGCAGTTCTTC.

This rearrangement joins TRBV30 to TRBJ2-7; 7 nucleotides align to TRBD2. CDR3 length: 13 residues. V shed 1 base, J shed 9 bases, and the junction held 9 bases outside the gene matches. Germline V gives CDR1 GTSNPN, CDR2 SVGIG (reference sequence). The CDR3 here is CAWSDTSAAVQYF. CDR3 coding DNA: TGTGCCTGGAGTGATACTAGCGCGGCGGTGCAGTACTTC.

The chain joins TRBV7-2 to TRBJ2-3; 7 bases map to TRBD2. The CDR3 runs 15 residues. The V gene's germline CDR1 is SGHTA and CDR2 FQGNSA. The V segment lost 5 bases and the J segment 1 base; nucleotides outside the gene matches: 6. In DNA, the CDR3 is TGTGCCAGCAGCACAAGACGGGGGGGCACAGATACGCAGTATTTT. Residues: CASSTRRGGTDTQYF.

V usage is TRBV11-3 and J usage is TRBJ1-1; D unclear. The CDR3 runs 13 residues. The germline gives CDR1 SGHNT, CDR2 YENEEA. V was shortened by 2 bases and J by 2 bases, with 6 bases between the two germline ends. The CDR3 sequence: CASSLPSNTEAFF. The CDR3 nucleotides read TGTGCCAGCAGCTTACCTTCTAACACTGAAGCTTTCTTT.

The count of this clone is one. The CDR3 protein is CASSLEPFRDTRNQPQHF. The CDR3 region has the DNA TGCGCCAGCAGCCTAGAACCCTTCCGGGACACACGCAATCAGCCCCAGCATTTT. The genes are TRBV4-1 and TRBJ1-5, with a tentative D call TRBD1 (6 bases). V lost 4 bases and J lost 2, with 21 bases in between. In germline, CDR1 is MGHRA, CDR2 YSYEKL. The CDR3 runs to 18 residues.

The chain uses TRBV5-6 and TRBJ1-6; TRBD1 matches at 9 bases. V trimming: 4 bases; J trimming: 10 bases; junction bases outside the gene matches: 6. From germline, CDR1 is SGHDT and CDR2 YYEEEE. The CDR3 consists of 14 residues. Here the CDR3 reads CASSGTGTGSPLHF. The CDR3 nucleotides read TGTGCCAGCAGCGGAACAGGGACAGGGTCACCCCTCCACTTT.

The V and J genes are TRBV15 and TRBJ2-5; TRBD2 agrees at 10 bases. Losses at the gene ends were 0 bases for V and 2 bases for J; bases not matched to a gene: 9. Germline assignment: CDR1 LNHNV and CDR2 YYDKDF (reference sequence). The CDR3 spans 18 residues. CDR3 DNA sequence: TGTGCCACCAGCAGAGAGGCTAGCGGGGGAGGGATACAAGAGACCCAGTACTTC. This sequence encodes CATSREASGGGIQETQYF.

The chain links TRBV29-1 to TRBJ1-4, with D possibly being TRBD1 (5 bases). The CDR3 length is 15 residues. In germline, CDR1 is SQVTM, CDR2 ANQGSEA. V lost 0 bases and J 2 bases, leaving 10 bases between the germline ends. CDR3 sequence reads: CSVEEGEGTNEKLFF. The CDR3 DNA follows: TGCAGCGTTGAAGAAGGGGAGGGCACTAATGAAAAACTGTTTTTT. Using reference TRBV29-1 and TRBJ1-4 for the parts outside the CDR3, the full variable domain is SAVISQKPSRDICQRGTSLTIQCQVDSQVTMMFWYRQQPGQSLTLIATANQGSEATYESGFVIDKFPISRPNLTFSTLTVSNMSPEDSSIYLCSVEEGEGTNEKLFFGSGTQLSVL.

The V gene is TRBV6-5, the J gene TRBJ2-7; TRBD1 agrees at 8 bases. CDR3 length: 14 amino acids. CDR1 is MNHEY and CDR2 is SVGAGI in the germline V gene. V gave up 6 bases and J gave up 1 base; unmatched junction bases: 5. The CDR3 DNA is TGTGCCAGCAGGGAGGACAGGGCGTCCTACGAGCAGTACTTC. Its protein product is CASREDRASYEQYF.

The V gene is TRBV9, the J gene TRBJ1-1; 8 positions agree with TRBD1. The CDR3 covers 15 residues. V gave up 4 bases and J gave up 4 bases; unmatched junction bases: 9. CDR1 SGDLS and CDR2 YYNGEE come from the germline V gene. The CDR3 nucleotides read TGTGCCAGCAGCTCCTGGACAGGGAGGGGCACTGAAGCTTTCTTT. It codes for CASSSWTGRGTEAFF.

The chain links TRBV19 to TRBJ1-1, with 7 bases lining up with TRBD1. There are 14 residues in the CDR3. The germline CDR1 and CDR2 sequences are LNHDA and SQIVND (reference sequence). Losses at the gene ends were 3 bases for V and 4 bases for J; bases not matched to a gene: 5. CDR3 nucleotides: TGTGCCAGTAGTATTACAGGGGATGGCACTGAAGCTTTCTTT. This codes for CASSITGDGTEAFF.

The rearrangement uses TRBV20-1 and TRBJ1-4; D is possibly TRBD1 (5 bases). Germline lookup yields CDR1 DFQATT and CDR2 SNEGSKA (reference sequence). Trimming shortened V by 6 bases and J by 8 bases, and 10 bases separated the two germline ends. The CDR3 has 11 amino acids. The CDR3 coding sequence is TGCAGTGCCCTCCGACAGGAAAAACTGTTTTTT. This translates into CSALRQEKLFF.

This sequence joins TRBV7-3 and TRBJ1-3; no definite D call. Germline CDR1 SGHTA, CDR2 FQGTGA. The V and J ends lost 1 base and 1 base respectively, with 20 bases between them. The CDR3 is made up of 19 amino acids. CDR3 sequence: CASSLIRSARKESGNTIYF. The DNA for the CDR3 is TGTGCCAGCAGCTTAATTCGTTCCGCCAGGAAAGAATCTGGAAACACCATATATTTT.

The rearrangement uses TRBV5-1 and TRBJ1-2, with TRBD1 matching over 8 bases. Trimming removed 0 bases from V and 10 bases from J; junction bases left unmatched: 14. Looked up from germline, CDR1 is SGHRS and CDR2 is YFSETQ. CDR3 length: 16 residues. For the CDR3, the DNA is TGCGCCAGCAGCTTGGCCGGGGCAGGGGGCGCGTACGACTACACCTTC. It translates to CASSLAGAGGAYDYTF.

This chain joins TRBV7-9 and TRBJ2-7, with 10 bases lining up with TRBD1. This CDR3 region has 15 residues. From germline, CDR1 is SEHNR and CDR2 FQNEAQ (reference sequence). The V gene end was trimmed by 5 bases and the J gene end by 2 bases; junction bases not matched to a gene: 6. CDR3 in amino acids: CASSQTGQGAYEQYF. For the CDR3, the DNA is TGTGCCAGCAGCCAGACAGGACAGGGGGCCTACGAGCAGTACTTC.

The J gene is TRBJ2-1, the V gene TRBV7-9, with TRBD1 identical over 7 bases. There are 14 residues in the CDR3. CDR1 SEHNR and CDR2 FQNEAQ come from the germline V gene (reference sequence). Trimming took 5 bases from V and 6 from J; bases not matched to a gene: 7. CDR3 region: CASSPRQGGNEQFF. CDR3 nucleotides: TGTGCCAGCAGCCCCCGACAGGGCGGCAATGAGCAGTTCTTC.

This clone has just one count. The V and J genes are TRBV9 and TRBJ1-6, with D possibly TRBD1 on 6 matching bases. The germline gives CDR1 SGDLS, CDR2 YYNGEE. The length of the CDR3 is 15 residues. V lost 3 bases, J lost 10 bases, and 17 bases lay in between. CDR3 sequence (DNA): TGTGCCAGCAGCGCGACAGGCGGAGCGGACTCACCCCTCCACTTT. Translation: CASSATGGADSPLHF. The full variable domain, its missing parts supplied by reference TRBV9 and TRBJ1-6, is DSGVTQTPKHLITATGQRVTLRCSPRSGDLSVYWYQQSLDQGLQFLIQYYNGEERAKGNILERFSAQQFPDLHSELNLSSLELGDSALYFCASSATGGADSPLHFGNGTRLTVT.

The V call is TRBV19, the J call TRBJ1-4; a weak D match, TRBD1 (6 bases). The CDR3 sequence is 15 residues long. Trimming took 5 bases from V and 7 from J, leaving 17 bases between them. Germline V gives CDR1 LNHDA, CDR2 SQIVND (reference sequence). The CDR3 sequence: CASSVNRVRGEKLFF. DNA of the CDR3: TGTGCCAGTAGTGTCAACAGGGTGCGAGGTGAAAAACTGTTTTTT. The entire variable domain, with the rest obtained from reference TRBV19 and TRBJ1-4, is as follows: DGGITQSPKYLFRKEGQNVTLSCEQNLNHDAMYWYRQDPGQGLRLIYYSQIVNDFQKGDIAEGYSVSREKKESFPLTVTSAQKNPTAFYLCASSVNRVRGEKLFFGSGTQLSVL.

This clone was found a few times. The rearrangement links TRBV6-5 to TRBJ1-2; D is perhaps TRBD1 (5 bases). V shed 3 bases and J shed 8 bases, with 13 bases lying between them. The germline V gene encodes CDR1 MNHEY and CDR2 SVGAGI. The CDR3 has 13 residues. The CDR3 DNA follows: TGTGCCAGCAGTTATGGCCAGGGTGTAGGCTACACCTTC. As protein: CASSYGQGVGYTF.

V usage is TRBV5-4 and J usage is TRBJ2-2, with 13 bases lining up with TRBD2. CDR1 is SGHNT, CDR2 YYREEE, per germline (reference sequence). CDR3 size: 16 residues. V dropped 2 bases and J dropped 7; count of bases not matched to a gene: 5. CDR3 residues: CASSLLAGGYNGELFF. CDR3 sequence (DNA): TGTGCCAGCAGCTTACTAGCGGGGGGGTACAACGGGGAGCTGTTTTTT.